The 7 T cell receptor beta chains listed next were all sequenced from one sample in a study of cytomegalovirus exposure and HLA in healthy donors. The PCR used 60 Vbeta and 13 Jbeta primers. TCRdb keeps only in-frame clones here, not all; method: immunoSEQ multiplex PCR. The sample carries roughly 120,000 clones, approximately 78% recorded once. The specimen was PBMCs. The source of these receptors is a woman younger than 45 in good health and CMV-seronegative.

A few counts support this clone. This chain uses TRBV7-9 with TRBJ1-2; the D is unclear. The germline V gene encodes CDR1 SEHNR and CDR2 FQNEAQ (reference sequence). Trimming took off 3 bases at V and 1 base at J, with 9 bases between the two ends. The CDR3 runs to 14 residues. The DNA for the CDR3 is TGTGCCAGCAGCTTTGGACGGGATAACTATGGCTACACCTTC. Its protein product is CASSFGRDNYGYTF.

This sequence joins TRBV18 and TRBJ2-1; 13 bases match TRBD2. The germline CDR1 and CDR2 sequences are KGHSH and LQKENI. The CDR3 consists of 15 residues. The V segment lost 6 bases and the J segment 6 bases; nucleotides outside the gene matches: 5. Here the CDR3 reads CASSSGLAGINEQFF. In DNA form, the CDR3 reads TGTGCCAGCTCCTCGGGACTAGCGGGGATCAATGAGCAGTTCTTC. Full variable domain (outside the CDR3, taken from reference TRBV18 and TRBJ2-1): NAGVMQNPRHLVRRRGQEARLRCSPMKGHSHVYWYRQLPEEGLKFMVYLQKENIIDESGMPKERFSAEFPKEGPSILRIQQVVRGDSAAYFCASSSGLAGINEQFFGPGTRLTVL.

The V and J genes are TRBV4-3 and TRBJ2-3; TRBD2 aligns across 7 bases. J gave up 5 bases and V 2 bases, and 10 bases lay outside the gene matches. Germline V CDR1 and CDR2: LGHNA, YSLEER. The CDR3 totals 16 residues. The CDR3 sequence is CASSQQAGSGGDTQYF. DNA of the CDR3: TGCGCCAGCAGCCAACAAGCGGGGTCCGGTGGAGATACGCAGTATTTT.

Only a few counts were recorded for this clone. The chain employs TRBV2 and TRBJ2-2; TRBD1 agrees at 8 bases. The J segment lost 2 bases and the V segment lost 3 bases, leaving 2 bases of the junction unmatched. Germline V gene data show CDR1 as SNHLY and CDR2 as FYNNEI. The CDR3 consists of 15 residues. The DNA of the CDR3 is TGTGCCAGCAGTGATCAGGGGGCAAACACCGGGGAGCTGTTTTTT. Protein product: CASSDQGANTGELFF.

The J gene is TRBJ1-1, the V gene TRBV28; D is undetermined. V dropped 4 bases and J dropped 1 base, with 16 bases sitting between them. Germline assignment: CDR1 MDHEN and CDR2 SYDVKM. The CDR3 extends over 16 amino acids. Here the CDR3 reads CASSSTAEYQNTEAFF. Here the CDR3 DNA reads TGTGCCAGCAGTTCGACCGCGGAGTATCAGAACACTGAAGCTTTCTTT.

The chain has TRBV7-2 and TRBJ1-5, with D unclear. Germline loops: CDR1 SGHTA, CDR2 FQGNSA. This CDR3 is 14 amino acids long. The V end was cut by 2 bases, the J end by 10 bases, with 15 bases between. Here the CDR3 DNA reads TGTGCCAGCAGCTTATCCCAGGCAATCACCCCCCAGCATTTT. It translates to CASSLSQAITPQHF.

A remark on this clone: Different DNA sequences within this sample yield the same CDR3. The rearrangement joins TRBV29-1 to TRBJ1-2, with D unclear. This CDR3 has 14 residues. V was cut by 1 base and J by 1 base, with 10 bases left in between. Per germline, CDR1 SQVTM and CDR2 ANQGSEA. CDR3 nucleotides: TGCAGCGTTGAAGGTAGAGGGCTTAACTATGGCTACACCTTC. This codes for CSVEGRGLNYGYTF.